Below, 32 T cell receptor beta chains from the same sample are listed, as sequenced in a study of human T cells and chemical hapten exposure. The time point denotes: patch test 3, about 24 weeks after DPC sensitization. The treatment denotes: therapeutic diphenylcyclopropenone sensitization with weekly scalp DPC. TCRdb fed the RACE reads into MiXCR, producing one record per CDR3 protein. This table has 25,000 to 35,000 distinct CDR3 sequences, more than 5% appearing once. The starting material was whole blood, obtained in connection with sensitization to the hapten diphenylcyclopropenone (DPC). The receptors derive from a young man with alopecia areata. Some clones in this sample may be carry-over from other donors' samples.

This clonotype has a count of ten or more. This sequence joins TRBV15 and TRBJ1-5; D unclear. Between the trimmed V and J ends, which lost 5 bases and 1 base, there was a span of 6 bases. Germline V CDR1 and CDR2: LNHNV, YYDKDF (reference sequence). The CDR3 runs to 13 residues. The CDR3 bases are TGTGCCACCAGCTGGGGAAGCAATCAGCCCCAGCATTTT. As protein: CATSWGSNQPQHF.

This clonotype showed up many times. J is TRBJ2-7 and V is TRBV19; a weak D match, TRBD1 (6 bases). This CDR3 is built from 14 residues. Germline lookup yields CDR1 LNHDA and CDR2 SQIVND (reference sequence). V was cut by 2 bases and J by 2 bases, with 10 bases left in between. The CDR3 loop reads CASSINTGTYEQYF. CDR3 nucleotide sequence: TGTGCCAGTAGTATAAATACAGGGACCTACGAGCAGTACTTC.

By share of the sample, this clonotype is medium-sized. The chain links TRBV4-1 to TRBJ2-1; 9 bases fit TRBD2. Trimming at V came to 0 bases and at J to 4 bases, leaving 10 bases not matched to a gene. In germline, CDR1 is MGHRA, CDR2 YSYEKL. This CDR3 is 18 amino acids long. The chain's CDR3 is CASSQDLHSGGSYNEQFF. CDR3 sequence (DNA): TGCGCCAGCAGCCAAGATCTCCATAGCGGGGGATCTTACAATGAGCAGTTCTTC.

This clonotype was detected ten times or more. The chain couples TRBV29-1 to TRBJ1-1; D may be TRBD1 (5 bases). CDR1 SQVTM and CDR2 ANQGSEA come from the germline V gene. There are 12 residues in the CDR3. V shed 4 bases and J shed 0 bases, with 6 bases lying between them. CDR3 DNA: TGCAGCGTTGGGGACGTGAACACTGAAGCTTTCTTT. Amino acids: CSVGDVNTEAFF.

This clonotype was seen at least ten times. The chain uses TRBV2 and TRBJ1-4; TRBD1 aligns across 8 bases. Unmatched junction bases numbered 5, after V lost 3 bases and J lost 8 bases. This CDR3 region has 14 residues. Germline V lookup: CDR1 SNHLY, CDR2 FYNNEI. The CDR3 reads CASSEGRGREKLFF. The CDR3 nucleotides are TGTGCCAGCAGTGAGGGCAGGGGGCGGGAAAAACTGTTTTTT.

This clonotype was found many times. V and J are TRBV15 and TRBJ1-1; tentatively, D is TRBD1 (5 bases). This CDR3 comprises 13 residues. The germline V gene encodes CDR1 LNHNV and CDR2 YYDKDF (reference sequence). Deletions cut 1 base from V and 4 bases from J, with 7 bases between. The CDR3 sequence is CATSRVGGTEAFF. The CDR3 DNA is TGTGCCACCAGCAGAGTGGGGGGCACTGAAGCTTTCTTT. The complete variable domain, with remaining parts taken from reference TRBV15 and TRBJ1-1, reads DAMVIQNPRYQVTQFGKPVTLSCSQTLNHNVMYWYQQKSSQAPKLLFHYYDKDFNNEADTPDNFQSRRPNTSFCFLDIRSPGLGDTAMYLCATSRVGGTEAFFGQGTRLTVV.

J is TRBJ2-7 and V is TRBV27; D assignment may be TRBD1 or TRBD2 (6 bases each). The CDR3 is made up of 15 amino acids. Germline V gene data show CDR1 as MNHEY and CDR2 as SMNVEV (reference sequence). V was shortened by 5 bases and J by 5 bases, with 19 bases between the two germline ends. This CDR3 is CASSARGGGMHEQYF. In DNA, the CDR3 is TGTGCCAGCAGTGCCCGCGGAGGGGGTATGCACGAGCAGTACTTC.

Ten or more counts support this clonotype. This rearrangement joins TRBV12-3 or TRBV12-4 to TRBJ1-1, with 7 positions matching TRBD1. This CDR3 region has 14 residues. J lost 3 bases, V lost 3 bases, and 4 bases had no gene match. The CDR3 loop is CASSLTGMDTEAFF. In DNA form, the CDR3 reads TGTGCCAGCAGTTTGACAGGGATGGACACTGAAGCTTTCTTT.

At least ten counts were recorded for this clonotype. The CDR3 loop reads CASSLAGDGDGNTEAFF. The CDR3 DNA reads TGTGCCAGCAGCTTGGCGGGAGACGGAGACGGAAACACTGAAGCTTTCTTT. The chain combines TRBV5-5 with TRBJ1-1; D unclear. The CDR3 is made up of 17 amino acids. Trimming left V 0 bases short and J 2 bases short, with 17 bases between. Germline CDR1 reads SGHKS; CDR2 reads YYEKEE (reference sequence).

This clonotype was detected ten times or more. One end of the junction is discordant with germline, which a read error may explain. The chain combines TRBV5-1 with TRBJ2-7; 7 nucleotides align to TRBD2. In germline, CDR1 is SGHRS, CDR2 YFSETQ. The CDR3 covers 12 residues. The CDR3 here is CASSLVAGDYDF. DNA for the CDR3: TGCGCCAGCAGCTTAGTGGCGGGAGATTACGACTTC. Drawing the rest from reference TRBV5-1 and TRBJ2-7, the complete variable domain is KAGVTQTPRYLIKTRGQQVTLSCSPISGHRSVSWYQQTPGQGLQFLFEYFSETQRNKGNFPGRFSGRQFSNSRSEMNVSTLELGDSALYLCASSLVAGDYDFGPGTRLTVT.

The rearrangement joins TRBV6-5 to TRBJ2-5, with TRBD1 matching over 7 bases. CDR1 and CDR2 (germline): MNHEY, SVGAGI. The CDR3 runs to 16 residues. J lost 0 bases, V lost 5 bases, and 9 bases had no gene match. CDR3 in DNA: TGTGCCAGCAGTATAGGACAGGCCACTTACCAAGAGACCCAGTACTTC. Protein product: CASSIGQATYQETQYF.

Ten or more counts support this clonotype. The chain couples TRBV13 to TRBJ2-1, with 7 bases matching TRBD1. The CDR3 sequence is 13 residues long. Germline loops: CDR1 PRHDT, CDR2 FYEKMQ (reference sequence). Germline trimming cut 5 bases from V and 4 bases from J; bases unmatched to any gene: 2. The CDR3 protein is CASSMGQYNEQFF. CDR3 DNA: TGTGCCAGCAGCATGGGACAGTACAATGAGCAGTTCTTC.

This clonotype was recorded at least ten times. This chain joins TRBV20-1 and TRBJ2-3; a possible D gene is TRBD2 (5 bases). Germline CDR1 reads DFQATT; CDR2 reads SNEGSKA (reference sequence). There are 19 residues in the CDR3. V was cut by 5 bases and J by 0 bases, with 27 bases left in between. The CDR3 DNA sequence: TGCAGTGCTTGGACTGGTGCTTGGACTGGAATGACTAGCACAGATACGCAGTATTTT. Its translation: CSAWTGAWTGMTSTDTQYF.

This clonotype appeared many times. The V gene is TRBV6-5, the J gene TRBJ2-3; D not resolved. V shed 2 bases and J shed 2 bases, with 11 bases lying between them. Germline-derived CDR1 and CDR2 are MNHEY and SVGAGI. The CDR3 sequence is 15 residues long. This chain's CDR3 is CASSYGRSLTDTQYF. In nucleotides, the CDR3 is TGTGCCAGCAGTTACGGTAGGAGTCTCACAGATACGCAGTATTTT.

This clonotype was observed at least ten times. J is TRBJ1-2 and V is TRBV2, with 11 positions matching TRBD1. This CDR3 is built from 15 residues. The junction had 4 bases not matched to a gene; V was cut back by 3 bases and J by 4 bases. Per germline, CDR1 SNHLY and CDR2 FYNNEI. CDR3 residues: CASSEDRGRLYGYTF. CDR3 sequence (DNA): TGTGCCAGCAGTGAGGACAGGGGGCGGCTCTATGGCTACACCTTC.

This clonotype was seen many times. This chain joins TRBV5-8 and TRBJ1-6; TRBD1 aligns across 9 bases. V shed 4 bases and J 9 bases; nucleotides not matched to a gene: 5. The CDR3 covers 14 residues. Germline CDR1 SGHTS, CDR2 YDEGEE. CDR3 sequence: CASSLDRGSSPLHF. The CDR3 region has the DNA TGTGCCAGCAGCCTCGACAGGGGGAGTTCACCCCTCCACTTT. Looking up the rest from reference TRBV5-8 and TRBJ1-6 gives the full variable domain: EAGVTQSPTHLIKTRGQQATLRCSPISGHTSVYWYQQALGLGLQFLLWYDEGEERNRGNFPPRFSGRQFPNYSSELNVNALELEDSALYLCASSLDRGSSPLHFGNGTRLTVT.

This clonotype was observed at least ten times. This sequence joins TRBV12-3 or TRBV12-4 and TRBJ1-2; the match to TRBD1 covers 7 bases. The V segment lost 6 bases and the J segment 10 bases; nucleotides outside the gene matches: 5. This CDR3 is built from 11 residues. The CDR3 coding sequence is TGTGCCAGCAGCTCTGGACAGGCCTACACCTTC. As protein: CASSSGQAYTF.

This clonotype was detected ten times or more. The chain carries TRBV6-5 and TRBJ1-3, with D perhaps matching TRBD1 (6 bases). CDR3 size: 15 residues. V lost 2 bases and J lost 2, with 10 bases in between. Germline V gene lookup returns CDR1 MNHEY and CDR2 SVGAGI. CDR3 amino acids: CASSYRGGTGNTIYF. CDR3 DNA: TGTGCCAGCAGTTACCGGGGGGGCACTGGAAACACCATATATTTT.

This clonotype has ten or more counts. The chain links TRBV5-6 to TRBJ2-7, with D hard to call. This CDR3 has 13 residues. V lost 2 bases to trimming and J lost 2 bases, with 8 bases between them. Germline CDR1 SGHDT, CDR2 YYEEEE. The CDR3 loop is CASSFRTAYEQYF. The CDR3 DNA sequence: TGTGCCAGCAGCTTTCGCACAGCCTACGAGCAGTACTTC.

This clonotype was counted many times. The gene calls are TRBV7-2 and TRBJ2-7, with 9 bases that match TRBD2. Looked up from germline, CDR1 is SGHTA and CDR2 is FQGNSA. V trimming: 11 bases; J trimming: 0 bases; junction bases outside the gene matches: 5. This CDR3 is 13 amino acids long. CDR3 in DNA: TGTGCCGGGAGCGGGGGGAACTCCTACGAGCAGTACTTC. This codes for CAGSGGNSYEQYF. Variable domain in full (rest from reference TRBV7-2 and TRBJ2-7): GAGVSQSPSNKVTEKGKDVELRCDPISGHTALYWYRQSLGQGLEFLIYFQGNSAPDKSGLPSDRFSAERTGGSVSTLTIQRTQQEDSAVYLCAGSGGNSYEQYFGPGTRLTVT.

At least ten counts were recorded for this clonotype. The V gene is TRBV3-1, the J gene TRBJ1-3; D gene uncertain. Trimming pared 0 bases from V and 8 bases from J, leaving 11 bases between. CDR1 and CDR2 from the germline V gene are LGHDT and YNNKEL (reference sequence). The length of the CDR3 is 14 residues. The CDR3 DNA reads as TGTGCCAGCAGCCAAGAAGCCACCCGGGACACCATATATTTT. Residues: CASSQEATRDTIYF.

This clonotype was detected many times. The chain uses TRBV6-5 and TRBJ2-2; D gene uncertain. Trimming removed 5 bases at V and 0 bases at J, with 13 bases between. Looked up from germline, CDR1 is MNHEY and CDR2 is SVGAGI. The CDR3 has 16 residues. Here the CDR3 reads CASSPSIDPNTGELFF. The CDR3 DNA reads TGTGCCAGCAGTCCCTCAATAGACCCGAACACCGGGGAGCTGTTTTTT.

This clonotype was counted at least ten times. V is TRBV6-5 and J is TRBJ1-2, with D possibly TRBD1 on 6 matching bases. Germline V gene data show CDR1 as MNHEY and CDR2 as SVGAGI. Trimming cost V 2 bases and J 8 bases, with 24 bases left between them. CDR3 size: 17 residues. CDR3 sequence (DNA): TGTGCCAGCAGTTACATTACCCTGACAGGCGGAGCCAGCGGCTACACCTTC. Its protein is CASSYITLTGGASGYTF.

This clonotype was seen repeatedly, ten times or more. The J gene is TRBJ2-4, the V gene TRBV12-3 or TRBV12-4; TRBD1 matches 10 bases. V trimming: 6 bases; J trimming: 6 bases; junction bases outside the gene matches: 8. The length of the CDR3 is 15 residues. CDR3 nucleotides: TGTGCCAGCAGCCGGACTCGGACAGGGGGAAACATTCAGTACTTC. This gives the protein CASSRTRTGGNIQYF.

This clonotype has a count of ten or more. The rearrangement uses TRBV12-3 or TRBV12-4 and TRBJ1-5; TRBD1 is a possible D gene (5 bases). The CDR3 is 15 amino acids. With 3 bases removed from V and 6 bases from J, the gap between germline ends came to 15 bases. CDR3 in amino acids: CASSFGQGGAQPQHF. In DNA form, the CDR3 reads TGTGCCAGCAGTTTCGGGCAGGGTGGGGCTCAGCCCCAGCATTTT.

A few counts support this clonotype. This chain connects TRBV19 to TRBJ2-7; the match to TRBD2 covers 12 bases. The CDR3 totals 15 residues. CDR1 LNHDA and CDR2 SQIVND come from the germline V gene (reference sequence). The V and J ends lost 6 bases and 4 bases, in that order; junction bases with no gene match: 7. This CDR3 is CASRWATSGSYEQYF. CDR3 DNA: TGTGCCAGTAGATGGGCGACTAGCGGGAGTTACGAGCAGTACTTC.

The sample holds many counts of this clonotype. The rearrangement links TRBV27 to TRBJ1-2; 9 nucleotides line up with TRBD1. The CDR3 has 13 residues. After removal of 6 bases from V and 5 bases from J, the junction contained 4 bases not matched to a gene. Germline lookup yields CDR1 MNHEY and CDR2 SMNVEV (reference sequence). The CDR3 protein is CASSLDRGYGYTF. The CDR3 DNA follows: TGTGCCAGCAGCCTAGACAGGGGGTATGGCTACACCTTC.

This clonotype was counted many times. The gene calls are TRBV5-1 and TRBJ1-1; D is perhaps TRBD1 (5 bases). Germline assignment: CDR1 SGHRS and CDR2 YFSETQ. The CDR3 sequence is 13 residues long. V lost 4 bases, J lost 4 bases, and 11 bases lay in between. CDR3 bases: TGCGCCAGCAGCCCGGACACCCGCACTGAAGCTTTCTTT. Amino acids: CASSPDTRTEAFF.

This clonotype came up many times. The chain uses TRBV20-1 and TRBJ2-3, with D unclear. Germline lookup yields CDR1 DFQATT and CDR2 SNEGSKA (reference sequence). The length of the CDR3 is 14 residues. V was cut by 7 bases and J by 1 base, with 15 bases left in between. This CDR3 is CSDRRQAGTDTQYF. In nucleotides, the CDR3 is TGCAGTGACCGCAGGCAGGCAGGCACAGATACGCAGTATTTT.

This clonotype was detected ten times or more. This chain joins TRBV12-3 or TRBV12-4 and TRBJ1-1, with 7 bases fitting TRBD1. V shed 1 base, J shed 4 bases, and the junction held 6 bases outside the gene matches. CDR3 length: 15 residues. CDR3 nucleotide sequence: TGTGCCAGCAGTTTAGGCGCAGGGGGGGGCACTGAAGCTTTCTTT. It translates to CASSLGAGGGTEAFF.

This clonotype was seen repeatedly, ten times or more. The chain is built from TRBV7-2 and TRBJ2-3; tentatively, D is TRBD2 (5 bases). The CDR3 spans 16 residues. Trimming took 7 bases from V and 0 from J, leaving 17 bases between them. Germline CDR1 SGHTA, CDR2 FQGNSA. The CDR3 nucleotides read TGTGCCAGCAAACGGACGAGCGGATCTAGCACAGATACGCAGTATTTT. This codes for CASKRTSGSSTDTQYF.

At least ten counts were recorded for this clonotype. The chain combines TRBV7-9 with TRBJ2-3; 7 bases match TRBD2. Trimming took 5 bases from V and 5 from J; bases not matched to a gene: 13. Germline V lookup: CDR1 SEHNR, CDR2 FQNEAQ (reference sequence). The CDR3 consists of 16 residues. CDR3 DNA: TGTGCCAGCAGCCCCGGGGCGGGAGAGGTCGGAGATACGCAGTATTTT. Translating gives CASSPGAGEVGDTQYF.